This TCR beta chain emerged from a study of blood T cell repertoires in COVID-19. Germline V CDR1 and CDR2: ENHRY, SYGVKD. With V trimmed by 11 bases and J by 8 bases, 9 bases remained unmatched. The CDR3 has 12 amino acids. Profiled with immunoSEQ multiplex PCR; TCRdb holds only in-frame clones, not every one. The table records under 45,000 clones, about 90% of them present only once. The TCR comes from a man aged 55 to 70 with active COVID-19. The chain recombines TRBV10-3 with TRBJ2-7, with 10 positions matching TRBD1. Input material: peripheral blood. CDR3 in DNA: TGTGCCTTCAAGGGACAGGGGTTACAGCAGTACTTC. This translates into CAFKGQGLQQYF.